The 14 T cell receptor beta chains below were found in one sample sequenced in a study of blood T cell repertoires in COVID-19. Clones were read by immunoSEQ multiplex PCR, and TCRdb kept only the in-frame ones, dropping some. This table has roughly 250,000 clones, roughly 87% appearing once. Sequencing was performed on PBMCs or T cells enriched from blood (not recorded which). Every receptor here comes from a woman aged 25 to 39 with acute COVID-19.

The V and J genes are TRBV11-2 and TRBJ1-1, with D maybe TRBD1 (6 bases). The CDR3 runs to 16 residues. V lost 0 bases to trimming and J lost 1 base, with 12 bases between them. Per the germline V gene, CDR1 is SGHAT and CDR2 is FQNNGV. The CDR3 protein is CASSLDFYRANTEAFF. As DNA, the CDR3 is TGTGCCAGCAGCTTAGATTTTTACAGGGCGAACACTGAAGCTTTCTTT.

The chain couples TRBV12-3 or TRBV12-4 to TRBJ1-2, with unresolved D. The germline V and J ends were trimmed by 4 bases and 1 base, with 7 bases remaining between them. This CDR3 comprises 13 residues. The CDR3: CASSSGYNYGYTF. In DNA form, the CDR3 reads TGTGCCAGCAGTTCGGGTTATAACTATGGCTACACCTTC.

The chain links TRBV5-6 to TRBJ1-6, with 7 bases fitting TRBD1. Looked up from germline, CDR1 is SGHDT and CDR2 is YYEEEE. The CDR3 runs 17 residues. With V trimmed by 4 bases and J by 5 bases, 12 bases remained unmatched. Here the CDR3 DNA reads TGTGCCAGCAGCCAAGATACAGGGGCGCGGAATAATTCACCCCTCCACTTT. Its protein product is CASSQDTGARNNSPLHF.

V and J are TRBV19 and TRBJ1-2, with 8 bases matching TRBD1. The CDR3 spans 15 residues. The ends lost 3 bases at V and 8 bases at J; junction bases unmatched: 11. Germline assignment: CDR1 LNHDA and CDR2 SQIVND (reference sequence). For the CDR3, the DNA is TGTGCCAGTAGTATGAGCGGGGCAGGGGGCTACGGCTACACCTTC. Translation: CASSMSGAGGYGYTF. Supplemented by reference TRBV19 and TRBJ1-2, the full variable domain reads DGGITQSPKYLFRKEGQNVTLSCEQNLNHDAMYWYRQDPGQGLRLIYYSQIVNDFQKGDIAEGYSVSREKKESFPLTVTSAQKNPTAFYLCASSMSGAGGYGYTFGSGTRLTVV.

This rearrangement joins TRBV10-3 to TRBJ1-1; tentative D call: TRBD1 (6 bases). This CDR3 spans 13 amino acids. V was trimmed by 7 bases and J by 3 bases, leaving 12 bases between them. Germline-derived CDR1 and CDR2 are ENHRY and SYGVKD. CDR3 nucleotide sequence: TGTGCCATCACGCAGGGGCCGGACACTGAAGCTTTCTTT. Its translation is CAITQGPDTEAFF.

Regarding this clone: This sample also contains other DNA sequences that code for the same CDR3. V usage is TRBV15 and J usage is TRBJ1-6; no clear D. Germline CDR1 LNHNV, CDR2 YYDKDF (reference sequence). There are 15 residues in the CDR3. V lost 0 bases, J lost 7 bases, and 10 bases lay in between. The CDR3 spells CATSRDRGSNSPLHF. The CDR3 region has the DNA TGTGCCACCAGCAGAGATCGAGGTTCCAATTCACCCCTCCACTTT.

As DNA, the CDR3 is TGTGCCAGCAACGATGACAGGGGGGATGGCTACACCTTC. This gives the protein CASNDDRGDGYTF. The V gene is TRBV9, the J gene TRBJ1-2; 9 nucleotides agree with TRBD1. CDR1 is SGDLS, CDR2 YYNGEE, per germline. This CDR3 contains 13 residues. The V segment lost 6 bases and the J segment 6 bases; nucleotides outside the gene matches: 6.

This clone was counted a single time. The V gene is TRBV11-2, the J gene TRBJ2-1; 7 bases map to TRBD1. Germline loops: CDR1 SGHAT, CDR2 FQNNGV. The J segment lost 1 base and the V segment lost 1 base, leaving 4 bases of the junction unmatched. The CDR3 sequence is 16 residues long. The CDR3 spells CASSLAGTVSYNEQFF. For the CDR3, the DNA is TGTGCCAGCAGCTTAGCCGGGACAGTATCCTACAATGAGCAGTTCTTC.

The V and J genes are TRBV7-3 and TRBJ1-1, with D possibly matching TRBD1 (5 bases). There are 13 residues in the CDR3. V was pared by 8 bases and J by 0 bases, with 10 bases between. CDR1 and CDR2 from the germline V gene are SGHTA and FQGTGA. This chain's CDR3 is CASGATMNTEAFF. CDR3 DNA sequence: TGTGCCAGCGGGGCCACCATGAACACTGAAGCTTTCTTT.

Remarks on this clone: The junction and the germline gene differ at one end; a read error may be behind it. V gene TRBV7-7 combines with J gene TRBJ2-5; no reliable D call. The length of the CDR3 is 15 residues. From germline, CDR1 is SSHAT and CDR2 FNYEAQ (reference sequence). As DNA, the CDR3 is TGTGCTAGCAGCTTGGGCATTACCGAACCGGAGACCCAGTACTTC. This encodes CASSLGITEPETQYF.

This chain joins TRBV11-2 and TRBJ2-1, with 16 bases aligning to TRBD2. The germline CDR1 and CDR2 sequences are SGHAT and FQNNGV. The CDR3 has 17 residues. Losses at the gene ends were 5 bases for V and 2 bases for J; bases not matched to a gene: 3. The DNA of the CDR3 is TGTGCCAGCAGCCCAGGGACTAGCGGGGGGGCCTACAATGAGCAGTTCTTC. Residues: CASSPGTSGGAYNEQFF.

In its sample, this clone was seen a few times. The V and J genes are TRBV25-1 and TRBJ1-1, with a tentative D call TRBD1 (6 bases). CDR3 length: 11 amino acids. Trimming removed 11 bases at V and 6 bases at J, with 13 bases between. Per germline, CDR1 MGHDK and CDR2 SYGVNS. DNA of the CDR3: TGTGCCGCGTGGGGGGGCCCTGAAGCTTTCTTT. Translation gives CAAWGGPEAFF.

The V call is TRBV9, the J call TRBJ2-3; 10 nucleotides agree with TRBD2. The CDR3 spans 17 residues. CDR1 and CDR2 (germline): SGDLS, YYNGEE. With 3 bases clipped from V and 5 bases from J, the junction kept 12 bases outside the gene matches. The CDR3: CASSGPLAGAQVDTQYF. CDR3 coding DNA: TGTGCCAGCAGCGGCCCCCTAGCGGGAGCGCAGGTAGATACGCAGTATTTT.

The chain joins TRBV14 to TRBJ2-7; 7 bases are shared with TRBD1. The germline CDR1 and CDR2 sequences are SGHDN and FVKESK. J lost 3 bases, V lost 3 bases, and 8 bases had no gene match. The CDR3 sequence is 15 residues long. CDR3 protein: CASSQPGQPFYEQYF. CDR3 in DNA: TGTGCCAGCAGCCAGCCGGGACAGCCCTTCTACGAGCAGTACTTC.